The 5 T cell receptor beta chains in this list originate from one sample, sequenced in a study of cytomegalovirus exposure and HLA in healthy donors. Amplification used 60 Vbeta primers and 13 Jbeta primers. TCRdb's table, derived via immunoSEQ multiplex PCR, lists solely in-frame clones and lacks some. The repertoire consists of approximately 95,000 clones, with nearly 80% occurring once and the leading ten covering about 4%. Source material: PBMCs. These receptors originate from a woman between 40 and 50 years old in good health and CMV-seropositive.

The rearrangement links TRBV30 to TRBJ2-7, with 16 bases matching TRBD2. Per germline, CDR1 GTSNPN and CDR2 SVGIG (reference sequence). Trimming took 3 bases from V and 4 from J; bases not matched to a gene: 6. There are 16 residues in the CDR3. The CDR3 protein is CAWRGGLAGGNYEQYF. The DNA for the CDR3 is TGTGCCTGGAGGGGGGGACTAGCGGGAGGGAATTACGAGCAGTACTTC.

The CDR3: CASSPTGVYEQFF. Written as DNA, the CDR3 is TGTGCCAGCAGCCCAACAGGGGTGTATGAGCAGTTCTTC. The J gene is TRBJ2-1, the V gene TRBV7-6, with TRBD1 matching over 7 bases. Germline V gene lookup returns CDR1 SGHVS and CDR2 FNYEAQ. This CDR3 spans 13 amino acids. J was trimmed by 8 bases and V by 5 bases; bases with no gene match: 6.

The chain couples TRBV11-3 to TRBJ1-1; D remains unclear. This CDR3 region has 12 residues. Trimming left V 2 bases short and J 2 bases short, with 3 bases between. Germline CDR1 is SGHNT and CDR2 is YENEEA. In DNA, the CDR3 is TGTGCCAGCAGCTTACAAAACACTGAAGCTTTCTTT. It yields the protein CASSLQNTEAFF.

The chain is built from TRBV4-1 and TRBJ2-7, with 10 bases that match TRBD2. With V trimmed by 4 bases and J by 0 bases, 6 bases remained unmatched. Germline V gene data show CDR1 as MGHRA and CDR2 as YSYEKL. The length of the CDR3 is 16 residues. The CDR3 region is CASSREIAGGSYEQYF. CDR3 coding DNA: TGCGCCAGCAGCCGAGAAATAGCGGGAGGCTCCTACGAGCAGTACTTC.

The V and J genes are TRBV28 and TRBJ1-2; the D gene is possibly TRBD1 (6 bases). There are 14 residues in the CDR3. Germline CDR1 and CDR2: MDHEN and SYDVKM. V was clipped by 3 bases and J by 3 bases, with 11 bases between them. CDR3 nucleotide sequence: TGTGCCAGCAGTTTTTGGGACAAGTACTATGGCTACACCTTC. Translated: CASSFWDKYYGYTF.